This T cell receptor beta chain stems from a study of siplizumab effects on memory and regulatory T cells. Study-level findings and limits: For mappable alloreactive CD4+ clones, the mean Treg-derived fraction was less than 70% with siplizumab and 25% to 30% in controls. Unstimulated naive T cells seemed to show more diversity than memory cells did, and they also seemed to be among the major contributors to the alloresponse.

V was pared by 0 bases and J by 6 bases, with 8 bases of the junction left unmatched. The V gene's germline CDR1 is SGDLS and CDR2 YYNGEE. The CDR3 contains 16 residues. Remarks on this clone: What it binds is not known.

Some 10^5 TCR templates were assayed per sample. The method was immunoSEQ multiplex PCR; TCRdb's version includes in-frame clones alone and lacks a portion of them. The table shows about 94,000 clones, with 90% to 95% occurring only once. The clonotype comes from a human donor in good health. V gene TRBV9 combines with J gene TRBJ2-1; 8 nucleotides align to TRBD2. Specimen: non-Treg CD4+ T cells sorted from blood. The CDR3 DNA is TGTGCCAGCAGCGTAGGGTCGAGCGGGAGTGGCAATGAGCAGTTCTTC. Protein sequence: CASSVGSSGSGNEQFF.